This record concerns one T cell receptor (beta chain) sequence. Its antigen is as yet unknown. TCRdb analysed the reads with MiXCR anew, one entry per CDR3 protein. The data contain 550,000 to 700,000 distinct CDR3 sequences, just under 40% of them singletons. This sample is drawn from a study of T cell repertoires in cytomegalovirus infection. Overall study context: Epitope selection comprised recently identified HLA-C-restricted CMV epitopes and well-studied HLA-B-restricted CMV epitopes. Matching HLA type and CMV infection were both indicated by public TCR beta signatures.

Germline CDR1 SEHNR, CDR2 FQNEAQ (reference sequence). CDR3 length: 14 amino acids. Deletions cut 3 bases from V and 1 base from J, with 10 bases between. Study-level points and caveats: It was HLA-C-restricted CMV-specific TCR beta clonotypes that dominated the response ex vivo. Cumulative public TCR beta family frequency identified carriers of CMV plus the relevant HLA.

The rearrangement joins TRBV7-9 to TRBJ2-7, with a possible D match to TRBD1 (6 bases). The material was cultured PBMCs, obtained from culture after CMV antigen stimulation. The clonotype originates from a human donor in good health (CMV status not recorded). Some clones in this sample may be carry-over from other donors' samples. In nucleotides, the CDR3 is TGTGCCAGCAGCTTTCTCGGACAGTCCTACGAGCAGTACTTC. It codes for CASSFLGQSYEQYF.